This note documents a single TCR beta chain sequence. Its antigen is as yet unknown. Stated time point: week 3, after first cycle of checkpoint inhibitor. Sampling occurred pretreatment (T0) and at week 3 (W3), after cycle one of checkpoint blockade. The entry originates in a study of blood T cell dynamics during melanoma immunotherapy. Study in general: First-line therapy was either pembrolizumab or nivolumab with ipilimumab for metastatic melanoma. Study results and limitations: At W3, later disease-control patients showed bifurcated PBMC repertoire changes, unlike progressors. Whether repertoire-driving clones were melanoma-specific could not be determined.

Assay: immunoSEQ multiplex PCR; the TCRdb copy retains only in-frame clones and omits some. The sample shows under 15,000 clones, 86% of them seen only once. Trimming cost V 10 bases and J 3 bases; bases outside gene matches: 12. The CDR3 has 15 residues. CDR1 ENHRY and CDR2 SYGVKD come from the germline V gene. The sequence was obtained from a human donor with melanoma. This specimen consisted of blood, obtained from a patient treated with checkpoint blockade. V usage is TRBV10-3 and J usage is TRBJ2-7, with TRBD2 matching over 10 bases. The CDR3 loop is CARLSSGGTDYEQYF. The CDR3 DNA reads as TGTGCCAGACTGAGTAGCGGGGGGACAGACTACGAGCAGTACTTC.